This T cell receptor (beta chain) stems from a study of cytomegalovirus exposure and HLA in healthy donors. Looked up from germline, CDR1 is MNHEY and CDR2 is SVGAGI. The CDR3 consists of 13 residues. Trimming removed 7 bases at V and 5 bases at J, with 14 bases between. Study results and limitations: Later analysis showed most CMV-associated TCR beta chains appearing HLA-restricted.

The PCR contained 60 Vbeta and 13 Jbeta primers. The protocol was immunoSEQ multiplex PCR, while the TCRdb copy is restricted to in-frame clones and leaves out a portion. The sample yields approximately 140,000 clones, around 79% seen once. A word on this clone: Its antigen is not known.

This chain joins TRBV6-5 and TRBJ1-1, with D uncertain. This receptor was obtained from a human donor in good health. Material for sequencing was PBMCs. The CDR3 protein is CASMWQPGTEAFF. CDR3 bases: TGTGCCAGCATGTGGCAGCCGGGGACTGAAGCTTTCTTT.